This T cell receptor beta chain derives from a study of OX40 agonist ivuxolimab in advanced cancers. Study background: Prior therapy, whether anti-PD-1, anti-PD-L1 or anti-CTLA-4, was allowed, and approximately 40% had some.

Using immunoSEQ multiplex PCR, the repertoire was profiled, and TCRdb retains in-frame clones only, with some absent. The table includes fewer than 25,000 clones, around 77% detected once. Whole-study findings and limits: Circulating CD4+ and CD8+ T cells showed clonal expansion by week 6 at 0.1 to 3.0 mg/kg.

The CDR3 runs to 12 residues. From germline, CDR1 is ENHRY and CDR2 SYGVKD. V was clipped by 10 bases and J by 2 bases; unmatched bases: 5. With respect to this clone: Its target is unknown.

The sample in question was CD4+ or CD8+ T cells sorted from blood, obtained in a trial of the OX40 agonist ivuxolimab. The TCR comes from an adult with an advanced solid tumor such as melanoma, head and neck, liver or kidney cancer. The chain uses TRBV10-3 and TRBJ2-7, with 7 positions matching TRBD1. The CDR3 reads CATGDSTYEQYF. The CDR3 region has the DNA TGTGCCACCGGGGACAGCACCTACGAGCAGTACTTC.